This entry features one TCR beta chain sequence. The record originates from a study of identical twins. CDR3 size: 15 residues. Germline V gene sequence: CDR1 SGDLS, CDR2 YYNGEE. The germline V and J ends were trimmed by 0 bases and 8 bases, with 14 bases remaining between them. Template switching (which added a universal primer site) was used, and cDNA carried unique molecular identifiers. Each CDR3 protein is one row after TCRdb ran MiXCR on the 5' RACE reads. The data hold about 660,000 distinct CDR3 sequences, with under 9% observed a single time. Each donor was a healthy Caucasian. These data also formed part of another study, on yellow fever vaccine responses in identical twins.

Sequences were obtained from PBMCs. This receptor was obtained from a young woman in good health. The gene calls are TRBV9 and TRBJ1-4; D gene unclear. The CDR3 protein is CASSVATTIGEKLFF. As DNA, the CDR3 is TGTGCCAGCAGCGTAGCTACGACAATAGGGGAAAAACTGTTTTTT.